This T cell receptor (beta chain) was identified during a study of cytomegalovirus exposure and HLA in healthy donors. Sequenced by immunoSEQ multiplex PCR; TCRdb stores in-frame clones only, minus some. This table has under 85,000 clones, 80% to 95% appearing once. The table lists this clone with a count of one. The antigen is not known. Whole-study findings and limits: In a later analysis, first-cohort TCR clusters were found to tend to co-occur in the 100 to 150 validation repertoires. 150 or so TCR beta chains were listed as cytomegalovirus-associated. Diagnosis of cytomegalovirus status made by the classifier reportedly showed high specificity and sensitivity. Rarity marked most TCR sequences, yet some public TCRs occurred in many donors.

The CDR3 covers 18 residues. Germline V gene data show CDR1 as LNHDA and CDR2 as SQIVND (reference sequence). Unmatched junction bases numbered 9, after V lost 0 bases and J lost 1 base. The J gene is TRBJ2-3, the V gene TRBV19; 8 bases are shared with TRBD2. Sequencing input: PBMCs. The sequence came from a man aged 18 to 29 in good health and CMV-seropositive. For the CDR3, the DNA is TGTGCCAGTAGTATAGATACTAGCGGCGGGGCCCGCACAGATACGCAGTATTTT. Its protein product is CASSIDTSGGARTDTQYF.